These 3 T cell receptor beta chains were sequenced from one sample in a study of shared clonotypes between healthy human individuals. Measured with immunoSEQ multiplex PCR; TCRdb has only the in-frame clones, and not every one. The profile covers approximately 480,000 clones, with over 60% appearing a single time and about 12% taken by the ten largest. Input material: PBMCs. Receptors originate from a woman in her thirties or forties in good health. Some clones in this sample may be carry-over from other donors' samples.

The CDR3 DNA is TGTGCCAGCAGTGAATTTTCCAGTGGGGAAGCTTTCTTT. This codes for CASSEFSSGEAFF. The chain recombines TRBV25-1 with TRBJ1-1; D is undetermined. Trimming took 1 base from V and 8 from J, leaving 11 bases between them. Germline V gene lookup returns CDR1 MGHDK and CDR2 SYGVNS. CDR3 length: 13 residues.

V gene TRBV5-8 combines with J gene TRBJ2-5; maybe TRBD1 (5 bases). V shed 0 bases and J shed 1 base, with 7 bases lying between them. Per germline, CDR1 SGHTS and CDR2 YDEGEE. There are 14 residues in the CDR3. As DNA, the CDR3 is TGTGCCAGCAGCTTGGGACAGATCCAAGAGACCCAGTACTTC. It encodes CASSLGQIQETQYF.

This rearrangement joins TRBV7-2 to TRBJ2-1; 7 bases are a match to TRBD1. This CDR3 region has 16 residues. After removal of 5 bases from V and 0 bases from J, the junction contained 7 bases not matched to a gene. Per the germline V gene, CDR1 is SGHTA and CDR2 is FQGNSA. CDR3 bases: TGTGCCAGCAGCCCCAGACAGGGTATCTCCTACAATGAGCAGTTCTTC. It translates to CASSPRQGISYNEQFF.